A single sample gave rise to the 10 T cell receptor beta chains below, sequenced in a study of CD8 T cells in Susac syndrome. RNA in amounts of 0.5 to 1 ug was reverse transcribed with random hexamers. TCRdb independently ran MiXCR on the immunoSEQ multiplex PCR reads; one entry per CDR3 protein. Of around 130,000 distinct CDR3 sequences in the sample, about 95% were seen once. Sequencing was carried out using CD4+ T cells from PBMCs. The source is a human donor in good health.

The chain employs TRBV20-1 and TRBJ2-5; D is possibly TRBD2 (5 bases). The CDR3 is 13 amino acids. V lost 6 bases and J 7 bases, leaving 18 bases between the germline ends. From germline, CDR1 is DFQATT and CDR2 SNEGSKA (reference sequence). This CDR3 reads CSAPLGGSGTQYF. The CDR3 DNA reads as TGCAGTGCACCCTTGGGTGGGAGCGGGACCCAGTACTTC.

The chain has TRBV2 and TRBJ2-1; D unresolved. The V gene's germline CDR1 is SNHLY and CDR2 FYNNEI. Trimming left V 11 bases short and J 3 bases short, with 11 bases between. The CDR3 length is 12 residues. The CDR3 spells CAGSGVYNEQFF. The CDR3 bases are TGTGCCGGTTCAGGCGTCTACAATGAGCAGTTCTTC.

The chain carries TRBV18 and TRBJ2-5; D gene ambiguous. The CDR3 has 13 residues. Trimming cost V 8 bases and J 4 bases, with 14 bases left between them. From germline, CDR1 is KGHSH and CDR2 LQKENI. The chain's CDR3 is CASMVGQRETQYF. The CDR3 bases are TGTGCCAGCATGGTCGGGCAGAGAGAGACCCAGTACTTC.

The chain employs TRBV3-1 and TRBJ2-7, with 9 bases aligning to TRBD2. This CDR3 contains 15 residues. The V and J ends lost 0 bases and 5 bases, in that order; junction bases with no gene match: 5. Germline CDR1 is LGHDT and CDR2 is YNNKEL (reference sequence). CDR3 in amino acids: CASSQDGTSTHEQYF. The CDR3 nucleotides are TGTGCCAGCAGCCAAGATGGGACTAGCACCCACGAGCAGTACTTC.

The V gene is TRBV19, the J gene TRBJ2-5, with unresolved D. The CDR3 consists of 13 residues. Trimming took 2 bases from V and 2 from J, leaving 6 bases between them. The germline V gene encodes CDR1 LNHDA and CDR2 SQIVND (reference sequence). The CDR3 protein is CASSIQVQETQYF. In nucleotides, the CDR3 is TGTGCCAGTAGTATACAGGTACAAGAGACCCAGTACTTC.

This clonotype was counted only a few times. The V gene is TRBV7-3, the J gene TRBJ2-2; 11 bases line up with TRBD2. The CDR3 contains 14 residues. Germline CDR1 SGHTA, CDR2 FQGTGA. With V trimmed by 6 bases and J by 5 bases, 2 bases remained unmatched. CDR3 coding DNA: TGTGCCAGCAGTCTAGCGGGAGGTACCGGGGAGCTGTTTTTT. Encoded protein: CASSLAGGTGELFF.

The V gene is TRBV7-2, the J gene TRBJ2-1, with D perhaps matching TRBD2 (6 bases). Trimming removed 3 bases from V and 7 bases from J, with 19 bases in between. The CDR3 extends over 16 amino acids. The germline V gene has CDR1 SGHTA and CDR2 FQGNSA. CDR3 in DNA: TGTGCCAGCAGCTTCCCCCGGGGAGGAAATAAAAATGAGCAGTTCTTC. Translation: CASSFPRGGNKNEQFF.

The gene calls are TRBV7-8 and TRBJ1-3; D unresolved. Germline CDR1 is SGHVS and CDR2 is FQNEAQ. This CDR3 is built from 14 residues. Deletions cut 1 base from V and 3 bases from J, with 7 bases between. CDR3 region: CASSLDAVGNTIYF. The CDR3 coding sequence is TGTGCCAGCAGCTTAGACGCGGTTGGAAACACCATATATTTT.

This rearrangement joins TRBV20-1 to TRBJ1-5; D not certain. CDR1 is DFQATT, CDR2 SNEGSKA, per germline (reference sequence). This CDR3 has 12 amino acids. Trimming stripped 0 bases from V and 6 bases from J, with 6 bases between. CDR3 amino acids: CSARDIGQPQHF. Here the CDR3 DNA reads TGCAGTGCTAGAGATATCGGTCAGCCCCAGCATTTT.

This rearrangement joins TRBV2 to TRBJ1-5; D gene ambiguous. CDR3 length: 14 residues. V lost 4 bases to trimming and J lost 2 bases, with 9 bases between them. Germline CDR1 is SNHLY and CDR2 is FYNNEI. CDR3: CASSVEVRNQPQHF. Written as DNA, the CDR3 is TGTGCCAGCAGTGTTGAGGTACGCAATCAGCCCCAGCATTTT.